This T cell receptor (beta chain) derives from a study of prognosis after radiotherapy for stage I lung cancer. The study amplified the TCR beta CDR3 region from genomic DNA. This amplification was carried out by two rounds of multiplex PCR. First-round PCR amplification was performed with primers specific to each TRBV and TRBJ gene. Via MiXCR, TCRdb re-called the multiplex PCR reads, giving one row per CDR3 protein. This table has 20,000 or so distinct CDR3 sequences, around 40% appearing once. Study results and limitations: Among patients who developed distant metastases, Shannon entropy after stereotactic body radiation therapy was lower.

This clonotype has a count of ten or more. What it binds is not known. The CDR3 sequence is 16 residues long. Germline V lookup: CDR1 LGHDT, CDR2 YNNKEL (reference sequence). The V gene end was trimmed by 1 base and the J gene end by 2 bases; junction bases not matched to a gene: 5. This rearrangement joins TRBV3-1 to TRBJ2-1; 7 positions match TRBD1. The sequencing used PBMCs, collected before or after stereotactic body radiation therapy (not recorded which). The TCR sequence derives from a donor over 45 with non-small cell lung cancer. CDR3 bases: TGTGCCAGCAGCCAAGGCCTCCAGGGGGCCTACAATGAGCAGTTCTTC. Its translation is CASSQGLQGAYNEQFF.